The T cell receptor beta chain under discussion was sequenced for a study of blood T cell repertoires in COVID-19. Study details: Samples taken during acute and convalescent COVID-19 were collected in the United States, Italy and Spain. PBMCs, B-cell-depleted T cells, or T cells were the source of the cDNA or gDNA that made up the material.

Germline V gene data show CDR1 as SQVTM and CDR2 as ANQGSEA. The CDR3 totals 16 residues. Trimming stripped 3 bases from V and 9 bases from J, with 24 bases between. In the authors' methods: Cell counts per sample came from amplifying reference gene primers. The repertoire was sequenced with immunoSEQ multiplex PCR; TCRdb's copy has only in-frame clones and lacks some. V, J and clone size derive from that table, while D and trimming were established from the DNA sequence. Of some 150,000 clones listed, approximately 80% are singletons. Sequencing was carried out using peripheral blood. The clonotype comes from a human donor with acute or convalescent COVID-19. The donor label of this sample is uncertain. This chain joins TRBV29-1 and TRBJ2-1; D may be TRBD2 (6 bases). CDR3 nucleotides: TGCAGCGTTGATAAGGCGGGTACTAGCCCAGGTCGTGAGCAGTTCTTC. This sequence encodes CSVDKAGTSPGREQFF.